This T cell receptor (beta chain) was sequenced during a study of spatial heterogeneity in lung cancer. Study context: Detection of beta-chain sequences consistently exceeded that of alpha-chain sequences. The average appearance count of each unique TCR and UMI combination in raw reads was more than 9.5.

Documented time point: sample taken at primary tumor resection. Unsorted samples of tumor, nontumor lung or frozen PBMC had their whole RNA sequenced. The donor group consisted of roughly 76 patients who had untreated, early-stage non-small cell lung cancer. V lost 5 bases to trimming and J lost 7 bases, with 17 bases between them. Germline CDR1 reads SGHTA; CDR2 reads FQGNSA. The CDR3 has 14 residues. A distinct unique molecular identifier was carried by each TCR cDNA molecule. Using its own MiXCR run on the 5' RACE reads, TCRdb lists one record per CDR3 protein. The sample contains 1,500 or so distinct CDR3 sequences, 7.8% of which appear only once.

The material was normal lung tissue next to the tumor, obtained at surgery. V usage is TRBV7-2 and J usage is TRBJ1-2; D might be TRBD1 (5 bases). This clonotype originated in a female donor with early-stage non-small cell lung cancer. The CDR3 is CASSQLAGGAGYTF. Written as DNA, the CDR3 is TGTGCCAGCAGCCAATTAGCGGGCGGGGCTGGCTACACCTTC. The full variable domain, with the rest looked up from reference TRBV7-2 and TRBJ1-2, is GAGVSQSPSNKVTEKGKDVELRCDPISGHTALYWYRQSLGQGLEFLIYFQGNSAPDKSGLPSDRFSAERTGGSVSTLTIQRTQQEDSAVYLCASSQLAGGAGYTFGSGTRLTVV.